The rows below give T cell receptor beta chains drawn from one sample of a study of shared clonotypes between healthy human individuals. Using immunoSEQ multiplex PCR, the repertoire was profiled, and TCRdb retains in-frame clones only, with some absent. The sample consists of over 850,000 clones, about 84% of them appearing once. The sample consisted of memory CD4+ T cells from PBMCs. These receptors all come from a man aged 18 to 30 in good health. Some clones in this sample may be carry-over from other donors' samples. CDR3s include the opening cysteine and the closing phenylalanine or tryptophan. Fields, in order: V gene, CDR3 length, D gene, J gene, CDR3 protein, CDR3 DNA. A D gene is named only where the DNA matches it firmly.

>TRBV10-3|15|TRBD1|TRBJ1-1
CAISVSGTGDTEAFF
TGTGCCATCAGTGTATCCGGGACAGGGGACACTGAAGCTTTCTTT
>TRBV11-2|15|NA|TRBJ2-7
CASSPDSYRSYEQYF
TGTGCCAGCAGCCCGGACAGCTACCGCTCCTACGAGCAGTACTTC
>TRBV18|15|TRBD2|TRBJ2-1
CASSPIAGVGNEQFF
TGTGCCAGCTCACCAATAGCGGGAGTCGGGAATGAGCAGTTCTTC
>TRBV6-5|13|NA|TRBJ1-1
CASRRGIWTEAFF
TGTGCCAGCAGACGGGGGATTTGGACTGAAGCTTTCTTT
>TRBV10-3|14|TRBD1|TRBJ1-1
CAIRSDREVAEAFF
TGTGCCATCAGGAGCGACAGGGAGGTCGCTGAAGCTTTCTTT
>TRBV25-1|14|NA|TRBJ1-1
CASSESGENTEAFF
TGTGCCAGCAGTGAATCCGGGGAGAACACTGAAGCTTTCTTT
>TRBV6-5|15|TRBD1|TRBJ1-2
CASSSNRGQGGGYTF
TGTGCCAGCAGTAGTAACAGGGGGCAGGGAGGTGGCTACACCTTC
>TRBV10-3|11|TRBD1|TRBJ1-2
CAISRQGDYTF
TGTGCCATCAGCCGACAGGGGGACTACACCTTC
>TRBV10-3|13|NA|TRBJ2-5
CAISDGSWETQYF
TGTGCCATCAGTGACGGGAGTTGGGAGACCCAGTACTTC
>TRBV5-4|15|TRBD1|TRBJ1-1
CASSLGNRGYTEAFF
TGTGCCAGCAGCTTGGGTAACAGGGGATACACTGAAGCTTTCTTT